This T cell receptor beta chain was identified in a study of cytomegalovirus exposure and HLA in healthy donors. Primers included in the PCR were 60 Vbeta and 13 Jbeta primers. Repertoires were generated with immunoSEQ multiplex PCR, while TCRdb's copy carries only in-frame clones and drops some. The sample has 170,000 or so clones; 80% are singletons. Material: PBMCs. The TCR comes from a boy under 18 in good health and CMV-seronegative.

CDR3 coding DNA: TGTGCCAGCAGCCGCCAAACAGGGATGGAAGAGACCCAGTACTTC. Its translation is CASSRQTGMEETQYF. The chain combines TRBV7-3 with TRBJ2-5, with D maybe TRBD1 (6 bases). This CDR3 region has 15 residues. Per germline, CDR1 SGHTA and CDR2 FQGTGA. Trimming removed 5 bases at V and 3 bases at J, with 16 bases between.